These T cell receptor beta chains were read from a single sample in a study of beta chain features in type 1 diabetes. Only in-frame clones appear in the TCRdb table, and some are missing; sequencing was by immunoSEQ multiplex PCR. The sample has approximately 44,000 clones, approximately 70% seen once. Input material: Tregs from blood. The receptor source for this set is a woman in her late teens or twenties with type 1 diabetes. CDR3s include the opening cysteine and the closing phenylalanine or tryptophan. D genes are given only for firm matches. Size is stated for part of the rows, as once, few or many counts, or as a class when the clone is expanded.

v_gene: TRBV18
abundance: few
d_gene: TRBD1
j_gene: TRBJ1-6
CDR3nt: TGTGCCAGCTCACAAGGACAGGGGATTTCACCCCTCCACTTT
CDR3aa: CASSQGQGISPLHF

v_gene: TRBV4-3
abundance: NA
d_gene: NA
j_gene: TRBJ2-1
CDR3nt: TGCGCCAGCAGCCAAGATGGGTCTAGCGCCAACAATGAGCAGTTCTTC
CDR3aa: CASSQDGSSANNEQFF

v_gene: TRBV2
abundance: NA
d_gene: TRBD1
j_gene: TRBJ1-5
CDR3nt: TGTGCCAGCAGTGTCGGGGGATCAGGGGGGCAGCATTTT
CDR3aa: CASSVGGSGGQHF

v_gene: TRBV14
abundance: NA
d_gene: NA
j_gene: TRBJ2-1
CDR3nt: TGTGCCAGCAACCGCCTCGGCTCCTACAATGAGCAGTTCTTC
CDR3aa: CASNRLGSYNEQFF

v_gene: TRBV5-1
abundance: NA
d_gene: NA
j_gene: TRBJ2-3
CDR3nt: TGCGCCAGCAGCTTGAATCCGGGAGATACGCAGTATTTT
CDR3aa: CASSLNPGDTQYF

v_gene: TRBV10-3
abundance: few
d_gene: NA
j_gene: TRBJ2-7
CDR3nt: TGTGCCATCAGTGAGAGACTAGGCTACGAGCAGTACTTC
CDR3aa: CAISERLGYEQYF

v_gene: TRBV5-1
abundance: NA
d_gene: NA
j_gene: TRBJ1-1
CDR3nt: TGCGCCAGCTACGACACCCCGAACACTGAAGCTTTCTTT
CDR3aa: CASYDTPNTEAFF

v_gene: TRBV2
abundance: few
d_gene: NA
j_gene: TRBJ2-5
CDR3nt: TGTGCCAGCAATCTTGGGACTGGAGAGACCCAGTACTTC
CDR3aa: CASNLGTGETQYF

v_gene: TRBV9
abundance: NA
d_gene: NA
j_gene: TRBJ2-5
CDR3nt: TGTGCCAGCAGCGTGACGGGAAGGGAGACCCAGTACTTC
CDR3aa: CASSVTGRETQYF

v_gene: TRBV4-1
abundance: NA
d_gene: TRBD1
j_gene: TRBJ1-2
CDR3nt: TGCGCCAGCAGCCCACCCGGACAGGTTGGTGGCTACACCTTC
CDR3aa: CASSPPGQVGGYTF

v_gene: TRBV12-5
abundance: few
d_gene: NA
j_gene: TRBJ1-1
CDR3nt: TGTGCTAGTGGTTTGGTTGGAGGGGCTGAAGCTTTCTTT
CDR3aa: CASGLVGGAEAFF

v_gene: TRBV19
abundance: NA
d_gene: TRBD1
j_gene: TRBJ2-7
CDR3nt: TGTGCCAGTAGTATAGGACAGGGGATCTACGAGCAGTACTTC
CDR3aa: CASSIGQGIYEQYF

v_gene: TRBV7-2
abundance: NA
d_gene: NA
j_gene: TRBJ2-1
CDR3nt: TGTGCCAGCAGCTTCTCCGGGTGGGGGCAGGGAGAGCAGTTCTTC
CDR3aa: CASSFSGWGQGEQFF

v_gene: TRBV5-1
abundance: few
d_gene: TRBD2
j_gene: TRBJ2-4
CDR3nt: TGCGCCAGCAGCCCCACTGGCGGGGGGGCTTCCATTCAGTACTTC
CDR3aa: CASSPTGGGASIQYF

v_gene: TRBV6-5
abundance: NA
d_gene: NA
j_gene: TRBJ1-2
CDR3nt: TGTGCCAGCATGAGCTACTATGGCTACACCTTC
CDR3aa: CASMSYYGYTF

v_gene: TRBV7-2
abundance: NA
d_gene: TRBD2
j_gene: TRBJ2-7
CDR3nt: TGTGCCAGCAGCTTAGTCGGGGGAGGGCTTTACTACGAGCAGTACTTC
CDR3aa: CASSLVGGGLYYEQYF

v_gene: TRBV6-6
abundance: few
d_gene: TRBD1
j_gene: TRBJ1-1
CDR3nt: TGTGCCAGCAGTACCGACAGGGGATTTGCTGAAGCTTTCTTT
CDR3aa: CASSTDRGFAEAFF

v_gene: TRBV6-1
abundance: NA
d_gene: TRBD2
j_gene: TRBJ2-7
CDR3nt: TGTGCCAGCAGACGACTAGCGGATGCCTACGAGCAGTACTTC
CDR3aa: CASRRLADAYEQYF

v_gene: TRBV15
abundance: NA
d_gene: NA
j_gene: TRBJ1-5
CDR3nt: TGTGCCACCAGCATCCATAGCAATCAGCCCCAGCATTTT
CDR3aa: CATSIHSNQPQHF

v_gene: TRBV7-3
abundance: NA
d_gene: NA
j_gene: TRBJ2-5
CDR3nt: TGTGCCAGCAGCTTAAACAGGGAAGAGACCCAGTACTTC
CDR3aa: CASSLNREETQYF

v_gene: TRBV5-4
abundance: once
d_gene: NA
j_gene: TRBJ1-2
CDR3nt: TGTGCCAGCAGCTTGTCTAAGTACGTGGGCTACACCTTC
CDR3aa: CASSLSKYVGYTF

v_gene: TRBV15
abundance: NA
d_gene: TRBD2
j_gene: TRBJ2-7
CDR3nt: TGTGCCACCAGCAGAGTCCCTAGCGGGGCTTACGAGCAGTACTTC
CDR3aa: CATSRVPSGAYEQYF

v_gene: TRBV10-3
abundance: few
d_gene: NA
j_gene: TRBJ2-1
CDR3nt: TGTGCCATCAGTGCTTCGAGTAGCAATAGTGAGCAGTTCTTC
CDR3aa: CAISASSSNSEQFF

v_gene: TRBV5-8
abundance: NA
d_gene: TRBD1
j_gene: TRBJ2-7
CDR3nt: TGTGCCAGCCGCTCCCGGGACAGGGCCTACGAGCAGTACTTC
CDR3aa: CASRSRDRAYEQYF

v_gene: TRBV5-1
abundance: NA
d_gene: NA
j_gene: TRBJ1-1
CDR3nt: TGCGCCAGCAGTCGCCGGGAGACCACTGAAGCTTTCTTT
CDR3aa: CASSRRETTEAFF

v_gene: TRBV7-2
abundance: NA
d_gene: NA
j_gene: TRBJ1-2
CDR3nt: TGTGCCAGCAGCACAGGGAGGGGTACTTACGGCTACACCTTC
CDR3aa: CASSTGRGTYGYTF